Given below is one T cell receptor beta chain in context. Profiling relied on immunoSEQ multiplex PCR, and the TCRdb table lists in-frame clones only, not all of them. Of roughly 130,000 clones in the sample, roughly 90% are singletons; the top ten hold more than 2%. The CDR3 length is 15 residues. The V end was cut by 6 bases, the J end by 4 bases, with 17 bases between. The V gene's germline CDR1 is MDHEN and CDR2 SYDVKM. The source of the sample is a study of control samples from healthy donors and cancer patients. This TCR was sampled from a man younger than 35 in good health. The chain joins TRBV28 to TRBJ2-3, with D uncertain. Sequencing was done on a sample of blood. In nucleotides, the CDR3 is TGTGCCAGCAGCCTAGACTCCAGGACCGCAGATACGCAGTATTTT. Encoded protein: CASSLDSRTADTQYF.